The clone carrying this T cell receptor beta chain showed up just once. The antigen is not known. Researchers ran the PCR with 60 Vbeta and 13 Jbeta primers. Sequenced by immunoSEQ multiplex PCR; TCRdb stores in-frame clones only, minus some. Here the sample spans 80,000 to 100,000 clones, around three quarters being singletons. This sample was taken from a study of cytomegalovirus exposure and HLA in healthy donors. Study-level findings and limits: Immune exposure was documented only through CMV serostatus. In a later analysis, at a false discovery rate of 0.05, some 15,000 TCR beta sequences were associated with HLA alleles. Some TCR beta chains (more than 150 of them) were listed as cytomegalovirus-associated.

Trimming took 2 bases from V and 3 from J; bases not matched to a gene: 10. In germline, CDR1 is SEHNR, CDR2 FQNEAQ (reference sequence). This CDR3 is 17 amino acids long. Donors counted as nominally healthy when sampled, yet unrecorded immune exposures were likely. The sequenced sample consisted of PBMCs. The source of this sequence is a male donor in good health and CMV-seropositive. The rearrangement links TRBV7-9 to TRBJ1-1; 9 bases are shared with TRBD1. The CDR3 region has the DNA TGTGCCAGCAGCTTAAGGGTGGGGGGACAGGGATACACTGAAGCTTTCTTT. Protein sequence: CASSLRVGGQGYTEAFF.